These 15 T cell receptor beta chains originate from one sample sequenced in a study of beta chain features in type 1 diabetes. Expressed TCRB transcripts were sequenced, since all the RNA that had been isolated was reverse transcribed. The method was immunoSEQ multiplex PCR; TCRdb's version includes in-frame clones alone and lacks a portion of them. The sample has 110,000 to 150,000 clones; around a tenth are singletons. Material: central memory CD4+ T cells from blood. Every receptor here comes from a man aged 18 to 30 in good health.

V and J are TRBV27 and TRBJ2-2, with 12 bases matching TRBD2. The V segment lost 8 bases and the J segment 1 base; nucleotides outside the gene matches: 2. CDR3 length: 15 amino acids. Germline V gives CDR1 MNHEY, CDR2 SMNVEV (reference sequence). CDR3 in DNA: TGTGCCAGCGGACTAGCGGGACTGAACACCGGGGAGCTGTTTTTT. This encodes CASGLAGLNTGELFF.

This clone has only a few counts. The CDR3 reads CASSEVQGQPQHF. The CDR3 DNA follows: TGTGCCAGCAGTGAAGTCCAGGGACAGCCCCAGCATTTT. The V and J genes are TRBV6-5 and TRBJ1-5, with TRBD1 as a possible D gene (5 bases). V was cut by 5 bases and J by 7 bases, with 12 bases left in between. Germline CDR1 reads MNHEY; CDR2 reads SVGAGI. The CDR3 length is 13 residues.

The CDR3 coding sequence is TGTGCCAGCAGCCCGCGGGGGCCTGGCGGGGAGCTGTTTTTT. This encodes CASSPRGPGGELFF. The chain joins TRBV7-9 to TRBJ2-2; D might be TRBD2 (7 bases). The V gene's germline CDR1 is SEHNR and CDR2 FQNEAQ (reference sequence). The CDR3 contains 14 residues. V shed 5 bases and J shed 7 bases, with 14 bases lying between them.

V and J are TRBV5-1 and TRBJ1-2; maybe TRBD1 (6 bases). V was pared by 1 base and J by 8 bases, with 9 bases between. This CDR3 is 12 amino acids long. From germline, CDR1 is SGHRS and CDR2 YFSETQ. CDR3 sequence: CASSLTGPGYTF. The CDR3 bases are TGCGCCAGCAGCTTGACAGGGCCCGGCTACACCTTC.

The chain joins TRBV4-2 to TRBJ1-4; the D gene is possibly TRBD1 (6 bases). This CDR3 has 16 amino acids. CDR1 is LGHNA and CDR2 is YNFKEQ in the germline V gene. The germline V and J ends were trimmed by 5 bases and 1 base, with 14 bases remaining between them. CDR3 in amino acids: CASSRAGGRTNEKLFF. The CDR3 DNA is TGTGCCAGCAGCAGGGCGGGGGGCCGAACTAATGAAAAACTGTTTTTT.

V usage is TRBV6-1 and J usage is TRBJ2-7; TRBD1 aligns across 9 bases. The CDR3 length is 12 residues. The germline gives CDR1 MNHNS, CDR2 SASEGT. V lost 10 bases and J lost 4; bases outside the gene matches: 5. CDR3 sequence reads: CAILGTGYEQYF. DNA of the CDR3: TGTGCCATCCTGGGGACAGGGTACGAGCAGTACTTC.

V gene TRBV9 combines with J gene TRBJ2-5; 11 bases fit TRBD1. The V segment lost 3 bases and the J segment 5 bases; nucleotides outside the gene matches: 6. The germline V gene has CDR1 SGDLS and CDR2 YYNGEE. This CDR3 region has 15 residues. In DNA form, the CDR3 reads TGTGCCAGCAGCGCGGACAGGGGGCAGTTGGAGACCCAGTACTTC. Translated, it gives CASSADRGQLETQYF.

The chain's CDR3 is CASKGRFTDTQYF. The CDR3 region has the DNA TGTGCCAGCAAGGGGAGGTTCACAGATACGCAGTATTTT. This sequence joins TRBV5-8 and TRBJ2-3; maybe TRBD2 (6 bases). The V and J ends lost 6 bases and 2 bases respectively, with 10 bases between them. The CDR3 extends over 13 amino acids. The germline V gene has CDR1 SGHTS and CDR2 YDEGEE.

V is TRBV18 and J is TRBJ1-6; the match to TRBD1 covers 9 bases. The CDR3 consists of 16 residues. Trimming at V came to 5 bases and at J to 7 bases, leaving 9 bases not matched to a gene. CDR1 is KGHSH and CDR2 is LQKENI in the germline V gene. CDR3 in DNA: TGTGCCAGCTCAGCCGGGACAGGGTTGCAAAATTCACCCCTCCACTTT. Amino acids: CASSAGTGLQNSPLHF.

CDR3 nucleotide sequence: TGTGCCAGCAGTAAAACCGGGACTAGCGGGTACAATGAGCAGTTCTTC. Its translation is CASSKTGTSGYNEQFF. The gene calls are TRBV11-2 and TRBJ2-1; 12 nucleotides align to TRBD2. V was pared by 6 bases and J by 4 bases, with 7 bases of the junction left unmatched. The CDR3 consists of 16 residues. Germline V gene data show CDR1 as SGHAT and CDR2 as FQNNGV.

This clone was observed a few times. The V and J genes are TRBV10-3 and TRBJ2-1, with 9 positions matching TRBD1. V dropped 6 bases and J dropped 4; count of bases not matched to a gene: 7. The CDR3 sequence is 15 residues long. CDR1 is ENHRY and CDR2 is SYGVKD in the germline V gene. DNA of the CDR3: TGTGCCATCAGAAACGGACAGGGGTTATACAATGAGCAGTTCTTC. It encodes CAIRNGQGLYNEQFF.

This clone was seen only a few times. V and J are TRBV30 and TRBJ2-2, with 10 nucleotides matching TRBD2. The CDR3 spans 17 residues. Germline values: CDR1 GTSNPN, CDR2 SVGIG (reference sequence). After removal of 2 bases from V and 4 bases from J, the junction contained 10 bases not matched to a gene. This chain's CDR3 is CAWSKYGRLAGTGELFF. The CDR3 nucleotides read TGTGCCTGGAGTAAATATGGACGACTAGCGGGCACCGGGGAGCTGTTTTTT.

There are a few counts of this clone. The genes are TRBV11-2 and TRBJ2-7; TRBD1 aligns across 8 bases. Germline trimming cut 5 bases from V and 6 bases from J; bases unmatched to any gene: 9. The CDR3 covers 14 residues. Germline assignment: CDR1 SGHAT and CDR2 FQNNGV. CDR3: CASSGAGTGGEQYF. The CDR3 DNA follows: TGTGCCAGCAGCGGGGCCGGGACAGGAGGCGAGCAGTACTTC.

The chain recombines TRBV7-2 with TRBJ2-3; D gene ambiguous. The V gene's germline CDR1 is SGHTA and CDR2 FQGNSA. The CDR3 covers 16 residues. V lost 2 bases and J lost 2, with 14 bases in between. The CDR3 DNA is TGTGCCAGCAGCTTATTGTATGGCACCCCCACAGATACGCAGTATTTT. Translating it yields CASSLLYGTPTDTQYF.

The chain links TRBV10-3 to TRBJ2-7; D gene unclear. This CDR3 spans 13 amino acids. The V end was cut by 2 bases, the J end by 3 bases, with 8 bases between. Germline-derived CDR1 and CDR2 are ENHRY and SYGVKD. The CDR3 loop is CAISEQIFYEQYF. CDR3 DNA sequence: TGTGCCATCAGTGAGCAGATCTTCTACGAGCAGTACTTC.